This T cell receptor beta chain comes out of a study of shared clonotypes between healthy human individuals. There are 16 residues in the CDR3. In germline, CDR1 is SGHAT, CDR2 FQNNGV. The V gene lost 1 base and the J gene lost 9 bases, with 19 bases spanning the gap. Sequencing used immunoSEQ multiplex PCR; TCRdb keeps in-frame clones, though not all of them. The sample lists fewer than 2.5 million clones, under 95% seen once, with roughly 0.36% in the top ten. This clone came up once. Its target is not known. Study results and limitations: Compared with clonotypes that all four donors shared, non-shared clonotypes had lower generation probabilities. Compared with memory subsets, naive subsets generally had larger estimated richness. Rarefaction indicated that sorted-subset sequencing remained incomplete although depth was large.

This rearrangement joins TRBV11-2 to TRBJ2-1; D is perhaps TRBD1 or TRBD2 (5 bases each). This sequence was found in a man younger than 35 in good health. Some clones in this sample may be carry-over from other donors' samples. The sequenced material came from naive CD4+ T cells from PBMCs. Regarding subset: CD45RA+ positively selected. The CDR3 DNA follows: TGTGCCAGCAGCTTAGGTCCGGGATCGAGTCAGGGTGAGCAGTTCTTC. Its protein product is CASSLGPGSSQGEQFF.